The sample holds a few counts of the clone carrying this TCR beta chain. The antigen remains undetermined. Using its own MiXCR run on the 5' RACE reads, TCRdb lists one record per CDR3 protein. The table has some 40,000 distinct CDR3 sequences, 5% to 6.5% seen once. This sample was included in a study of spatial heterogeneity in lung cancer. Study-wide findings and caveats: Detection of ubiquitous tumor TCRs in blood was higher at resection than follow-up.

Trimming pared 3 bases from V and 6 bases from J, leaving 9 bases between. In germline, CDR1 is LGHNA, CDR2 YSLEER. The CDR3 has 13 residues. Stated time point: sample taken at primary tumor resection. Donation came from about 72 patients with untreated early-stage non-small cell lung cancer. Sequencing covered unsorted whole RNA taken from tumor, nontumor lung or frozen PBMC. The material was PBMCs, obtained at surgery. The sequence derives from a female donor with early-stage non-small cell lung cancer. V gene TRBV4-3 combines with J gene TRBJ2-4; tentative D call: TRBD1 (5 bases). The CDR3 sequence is CASSQGPTNIQYF. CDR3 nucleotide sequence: TGCGCCAGCAGCCAGGGGCCCACAAACATTCAGTACTTC.